This section outlines one T cell receptor (beta chain) sequence together with its context. The data belong to a study of T cell responses to AZD1222 COVID-19 vaccine. CDR1 and CDR2 from the germline V gene are KGHSH and LQKENI. There are 15 residues in the CDR3. The V end was cut by 3 bases, the J end by 0 bases, with 11 bases between. TCRdb's table, derived via immunoSEQ multiplex PCR, lists solely in-frame clones and lacks some. The sample lists 100,000 or so clones, around 87% occurring once. The sequencing used peripheral blood, collected on day 0 of AZD1222 vaccination. The source is an adult in good health. This sequence joins TRBV18 and TRBJ1-1; D is ambiguous. The CDR3 here is CASSPIEPLNTEAFF. The DNA of the CDR3 is TGTGCCAGCTCACCGATTGAGCCCTTGAACACTGAAGCTTTCTTT.